This record covers a single T cell receptor (beta chain). This clone was seen only a few times. It has no known antigen specificity. No base quality information exists; no much larger clone differs at one position. This record comes from a study of blood T cell repertoires in COVID-19 (dated by TCRdb to the early 2020s). Looking at the study overall: The collaborator samples originated in the United States, Italy and Spain and spanned the acute and convalescent phases of COVID-19. The prospective study material was composed of cDNA or gDNA derived from T cells, B-cell-depleted T cells, or PBMCs. Subjects who had been exposed to COVID-19, were actively infected with it, or had recovered from it provided the deeply sampled blood TCRbeta repertoires that made up the dataset. The repertoires were made available in a free public database intended to serve as a resource for research on the immune response to SARS-CoV-2. The samples were drawn from two sources: the first 160 participants of the ongoing ImmuneRACE study, and fewer than 1,500 subjects contributed by 6 global collaborators. Sample metadata almost always included a de-identified subject ID, COVID-19 status, age in years and sex. Where available, HLA class I and class II types were taken from metadata supplied by the sample provider and were not determined by assay-based typing. On the study overall, not on this receptor specifically: The quantity of clinical and demographic metadata differed by source and by participant and was supplied without curation.

The immunoSEQ Assay, a bias-controlled multiplex PCR, was used to amplify TCRbeta CDR3 regions from genomic DNA. Per the source publication's procedure: The number of nucleated cells in each sample was estimated from the amplification of reference gene primers within the assay. To quantify the absolute abundance of each unique TCRbeta CDR3 rearrangement, sequence reads were collapsed and filtered. Productive Simpson clonality was computed per sample as the square root of Simpson's diversity index over productive rearrangements. TCRdb took this table from immuneACCESS and kept in-frame rearrangements with V and J called. Such tables lack part of the clones; where checked against another copy, unresolved V genes explain under half of the gap, and the rest is unexplained. The D gene and trimming were derived from the DNA, and the V and J assignments and clone size from that table. This sample holds about 80,000 clones; approximately 78% were observed only once. The top ten clones comprise 25% to 30% of the sample.

Via the germline V gene, CDR1 is SGHDT and CDR2 YYEEEE. The CDR3, cysteine through phenylalanine, is 13 amino acids long. Only the CDR3 region is kept as DNA, spanning 39 bases read in frame from base 1. A distance of 7 bases separates the germline ends of V and J, which lose 0 bases and 6 bases respectively. The collaborating institutions used their own protocols to collect whole blood in K2EDTA tubes. Collaborator samples were shipped for TCRbeta analysis as frozen whole blood, isolated PBMCs, or DNA extracted from either sample type. The specimen sequenced was peripheral blood. The chain is assembled from TRBV5-6 and TRBJ1-5, with the D gene too uncertain to name. The receptor was isolated from a human donor in a cohort sampled during active COVID-19. The DNA sequence reads TGTGCCAGCAGCTTGGTACGGGGTCAGCCCCAGCATTTT. It codes for CASSLVRGQPQHF.